The 18 T cell receptor beta chains below all came from one sample that was sequenced in a study of cytomegalovirus exposure and HLA in healthy donors. The PCR made use of 60 Vbeta and 13 Jbeta primers. Data came from immunoSEQ multiplex PCR; TCRdb stores just in-frame clones and leaves some out. Found here are around 65,000 clones, 62% of them singletons; the top ten hold about 3%. Source material: PBMCs. These receptors were taken from a man younger than 45 in good health and CMV-seronegative.

The chain employs TRBV2 and TRBJ1-6; tentatively, D is TRBD1 (5 bases). The CDR3 has 15 residues. V gave up 7 bases and J gave up 0 bases, with 10 bases separating them. Germline CDR1 SNHLY, CDR2 FYNNEI. The CDR3 is CASNDRSSYNSPLHF. For the CDR3, the DNA is TGTGCCAGCAATGACAGAAGCTCCTATAATTCACCCCTCCACTTT.

The genes are TRBV5-4 and TRBJ1-4, with D unresolved. The CDR3 is 14 residues long. Germline V lookup: CDR1 SGHNT, CDR2 YYREEE (reference sequence). V was clipped by 2 bases and J by 8 bases, with 13 bases between them. The CDR3 loop is CASSFGRGGEKLFF. The CDR3, as DNA: TGTGCCAGCAGCTTCGGACGAGGAGGAGAAAAACTGTTTTTT.

The V gene is TRBV4-2, the J gene TRBJ2-7; D unresolved. This CDR3 is 17 amino acids long. Germline V gives CDR1 LGHNA, CDR2 YNFKEQ. V gave up 1 base and J gave up 1 base, with 17 bases separating them. CDR3 loop: CASSQVYLSVESYEQYF. CDR3 in DNA: TGTGCCAGCAGCCAAGTCTATTTATCGGTAGAGTCCTACGAGCAGTACTTC.

The chain couples TRBV7-9 to TRBJ1-2; 7 bases fit TRBD1. From germline, CDR1 is SEHNR and CDR2 FQNEAQ (reference sequence). With V trimmed by 5 bases and J by 6 bases, 3 bases remained unmatched. The CDR3 spans 12 residues. Here the CDR3 reads CASSRDSNGYTF. For the CDR3, the DNA is TGTGCCAGCAGCCGGGACAGTAATGGCTACACCTTC. Using reference TRBV7-9 and TRBJ1-2 for the parts outside the CDR3, the full variable domain is DTGVSQNPRHKITKRGQNVTFRCDPISEHNRLYWYRQTLGQGPEFLTYFQNEAQLEKSRLLSDRFSAERPKGSFSTLEIQRTEQGDSAMYLCASSRDSNGYTFGSGTRLTVV.

This clone was observed a handful of times. The genes are TRBV5-1 and TRBJ2-6, with TRBD1 matching over 10 bases. Per the germline V gene, CDR1 is SGHRS and CDR2 is YFSETQ. The CDR3 length is 18 residues. Trimming at V came to 3 bases and at J to 1 base, leaving 7 bases not matched to a gene. CDR3 nucleotide sequence: TGCGCCAGCAGCTCGACAGGGGGCGCTGGTTCTGGGGCCAACGTCCTGACTTTC. This codes for CASSSTGGAGSGANVLTF. The full variable domain, with the rest looked up from reference TRBV5-1 and TRBJ2-6, is KAGVTQTPRYLIKTRGQQVTLSCSPISGHRSVSWYQQTPGQGLQFLFEYFSETQRNKGNFPGRFSGRQFSNSRSEMNVSTLELGDSALYLCASSSTGGAGSGANVLTFGAGSRLTVL.

V usage is TRBV2 and J usage is TRBJ1-5; 8 bases are a match to TRBD1. The germline CDR1 and CDR2 sequences are SNHLY and FYNNEI. V lost 6 bases to trimming and J lost 8 bases; unmatched junction nucleotides: 6. The CDR3 covers 13 residues. The CDR3 region has the DNA TGTGCCAGCAGACGGGACAGGCAAAAGCCCCAGCATTTT. Translated, it gives CASRRDRQKPQHF. The full variable domain, in which reference TRBV2 and TRBJ1-5 provide the parts outside the CDR3, is EPEVTQTPSHQVTQMGQEVILRCVPISNHLYFYWYRQILGQKVEFLVSFYNNEISEKSEIFDDQFSVERPDGSNFTLKIRSTKLEDSAMYFCASRRDRQKPQHFGDGTRLSIL.

In this sample, this clone turned up a few times. The chain uses TRBV9 and TRBJ1-5; D is unresolved. The CDR3 is 13 residues long. Germline V lookup: CDR1 SGDLS, CDR2 YYNGEE. V lost 5 bases and J 1 base, leaving 7 bases between the germline ends. The CDR3 region is CASSPGSNQPQHF. In DNA form, the CDR3 reads TGTGCCAGCAGTCCGGGAAGCAATCAGCCCCAGCATTTT.

This clone was picked up one time. The chain combines TRBV7-6 with TRBJ2-7, with a possible D match to TRBD1 (6 bases). V was cut by 8 bases and J by 4 bases, with 12 bases left in between. This CDR3 comprises 12 residues. Germline values: CDR1 SGHVS, CDR2 FNYEAQ. As DNA, the CDR3 is TGTGCCAGCGGACAGAGGTCGTACGAGCAGTACTTC. Protein product: CASGQRSYEQYF.

There are a few counts of this clone. V and J are TRBV28 and TRBJ1-5, with D hard to call. This CDR3 has 15 residues. Looked up from germline, CDR1 is MDHEN and CDR2 is SYDVKM. Deletions cut 5 bases from V and 1 base from J, with 12 bases between. CDR3 protein: CASSLAARSNQPQHF. In DNA form, the CDR3 reads TGTGCCAGCAGTCTCGCGGCCCGGAGCAATCAGCCCCAGCATTTT.

The genes are TRBV7-3 and TRBJ1-2, with TRBD1 identical over 10 bases. This CDR3 has 15 residues. V was pared by 5 bases and J by 6 bases, with 9 bases of the junction left unmatched. Germline values: CDR1 SGHTA, CDR2 FQGTGA. The DNA for the CDR3 is TGTGCCAGCAGCCCCCACGACAGGGGGCGCGATGGCTACACCTTC. This codes for CASSPHDRGRDGYTF. The entire variable domain, with the rest obtained from reference TRBV7-3 and TRBJ1-2, is as follows: GAGVSQTPSNKVTEKGKYVELRCDPISGHTALYWYRQSLGQGPEFLIYFQGTGAADDSGLPNDRFFAVRPEGSVSTLKIQRTERGDSAVYLCASSPHDRGRDGYTFGSGTRLTVV.

J is TRBJ2-5 and V is TRBV7-8; 8 nucleotides match TRBD1. Per the germline V gene, CDR1 is SGHVS and CDR2 is FQNEAQ. The CDR3 totals 15 residues. Unmatched junction bases numbered 10, after V lost 5 bases and J lost 5 bases. CDR3 sequence reads: CASSARQGFFETQYF. CDR3 DNA: TGTGCCAGCAGCGCACGACAGGGGTTTTTTGAGACCCAGTACTTC.

This clone showed up just a few times. The chain carries TRBV21-1 and TRBJ1-1. TRBV21-1 is designated a pseudogene. CDR3 length: 16 amino acids. Here the CDR3 reads CASSKGIRDKDTEAFF. In nucleotides, the CDR3 is TGTGCCAGCAGCAAAGGGATTCGGGATAAGGACACTGAAGCTTTCTTT.

The table lists this clone with a count of one. This chain uses TRBV4-2 with TRBJ1-2; weak D call: TRBD1 (5 bases). Germline V gene sequence: CDR1 LGHNA, CDR2 YNFKEQ. V was trimmed by 8 bases and J by 5 bases, leaving 18 bases between them. The CDR3 contains 14 residues. CDR3 bases: TGTGCCAGCCGCAGGGAGGGGATGGGGTATGGCTACACCTTC. Its protein product is CASRREGMGYGYTF.

The gene calls are TRBV7-9 and TRBJ2-2; the D is unclear. Trimming took off 5 bases at V and 5 bases at J, with 9 bases between the two ends. CDR3 length equals 13 residues. CDR1 and CDR2 (germline): SEHNR, FQNEAQ (reference sequence). This CDR3 is CASSPTQTGELFF. The DNA of the CDR3 is TGTGCCAGCAGCCCAACACAAACCGGGGAGCTGTTTTTT. Full variable domain (rest looked up from reference TRBV7-9 and TRBJ2-2): DTGVSQNPRHKITKRGQNVTFRCDPISEHNRLYWYRQTLGQGPEFLTYFQNEAQLEKSRLLSDRFSAERPKGSFSTLEIQRTEQGDSAMYLCASSPTQTGELFFGEGSRLTVL.

The sample holds one count of this clone. The chain links TRBV4-1 to TRBJ2-5; 8 positions match TRBD1. The germline V gene encodes CDR1 MGHRA and CDR2 YSYEKL. The J segment lost 1 base and the V segment lost 3 bases, leaving 4 bases of the junction unmatched. CDR3 length equals 15 residues. The CDR3, as DNA: TGCGCCAGCAGCCATGGGGACAGGAGCCAAGAGACCCAGTACTTC. Protein product: CASSHGDRSQETQYF.

DNA of the CDR3: TGTGCAATACGGTGTGGACGGGAGAACACTGAAGTTTTCTTT. Translated: CAIRCGRENTEVFF. The chain is built from TRBV12-2 and TRBJ1-1. TRBV12-2 is tagged as a pseudogene. There are 14 residues in the CDR3.

The chain joins TRBV7-7 to TRBJ2-1; 10 nucleotides align to TRBD2. CDR1 SSHAT and CDR2 FNYEAQ come from the germline V gene (reference sequence). V was pared by 1 base and J by 7 bases, with 4 bases of the junction left unmatched. The CDR3 totals 15 residues. CDR3 region: CASSLGSGGVNEQFF. CDR3 DNA: TGTGCCAGCAGCTTAGGAAGCGGGGGGGTAAATGAGCAGTTCTTC.

CDR3 in DNA: TGTGCCACCTCTCCAGGGACAAACTATGGCTACACCTTC. Translation: CATSPGTNYGYTF. This chain connects TRBV15 to TRBJ1-2; a weak D match, TRBD1 (6 bases). This CDR3 has 13 amino acids. V shed 8 bases and J shed 2 bases, with 12 bases lying between them. Per germline, CDR1 LNHNV and CDR2 YYDKDF (reference sequence). The whole variable domain, filled in from reference TRBV15 and TRBJ1-2, reads DAMVIQNPRYQVTQFGKPVTLSCSQTLNHNVMYWYQQKSSQAPKLLFHYYDKDFNNEADTPDNFQSRRPNTSFCFLDIRSPGLGDTAMYLCATSPGTNYGYTFGSGTRLTVV.